Each of the 17 T cell receptor beta chains below was sequenced from the same sample in a study of early T cells in non-severe SARS-CoV-2 infection. TCRdb redid the calling of the 5' RACE reads with MiXCR, one entry per CDR3 protein. The sample records 55,000 to 70,000 distinct CDR3 sequences, approximately 12% being singletons. Source material: whole blood. Receptor source: an adult who was a healthcare worker with PCR-confirmed SARS-CoV-2 infection or an uninfected control (not recorded which).

This clonotype was observed a handful of times. This chain joins TRBV2 and TRBJ1-3; D unresolved. The V and J ends lost 4 bases and 1 base respectively, with 11 bases between them. The germline V gene has CDR1 SNHLY and CDR2 FYNNEI. The length of the CDR3 is 15 residues. DNA of the CDR3: TGTGCCAGCAGTGTGCTGGGGAAATCTGGAAACACCATATATTTT. Encoded protein: CASSVLGKSGNTIYF.

The chain couples TRBV5-1 to TRBJ2-1, with 9 bases aligning to TRBD1. The V gene's germline CDR1 is SGHRS and CDR2 YFSETQ. CDR3 size: 15 residues. Trimming took 3 bases from V and 5 from J; bases not matched to a gene: 6. CDR3 residues: CASSWSGQGNNEQFF. As DNA, the CDR3 is TGCGCCAGCAGCTGGTCGGGACAGGGCAACAATGAGCAGTTCTTC.

The V call is TRBV7-3, the J call TRBJ1-1; D remains ambiguous. The germline gives CDR1 SGHTA, CDR2 FQGTGA. This CDR3 is built from 18 residues. V was shortened by 0 bases and J by 0 bases, with 17 bases between the two germline ends. The CDR3 here is CASSLTGGSWQMNTEAFF. The CDR3, as DNA: TGTGCCAGCAGCTTAACAGGCGGGAGTTGGCAAATGAACACTGAAGCTTTCTTT. Based on the CDR3 plus reference TRBV7-3 and TRBJ1-1, the full variable domain is GAGVSQTPSNKVTEKGKYVELRCDPISGHTALYWYRQSLGQGPEFLIYFQGTGAADDSGLPNDRFFAVRPEGSVSTLKIQRTERGDSAVYLCASSLTGGSWQMNTEAFFGQGTRLTVV.

The chain recombines TRBV3-1 with TRBJ1-6; 9 bases agree with TRBD1. Germline CDR1 reads LGHDT; CDR2 reads YNNKEL (reference sequence). The CDR3 length is 15 residues. J was trimmed by 5 bases and V by 6 bases; bases with no gene match: 5. The CDR3 sequence: CASRFTGGDNSPLHF. The CDR3, as DNA: TGTGCCAGCAGATTCACAGGGGGCGATAATTCACCCCTCCACTTT.

This clonotype has just a few counts. This sequence joins TRBV10-3 and TRBJ2-7, with D unresolved. V dropped 10 bases and J dropped 4 bases, with 11 bases sitting between them. CDR1 ENHRY and CDR2 SYGVKD come from the germline V gene. This CDR3 comprises 11 residues. The CDR3 nucleotides are TGTGCCACCTTAGACACGTACGAGCAGTACTTC. This gives the protein CATLDTYEQYF.

This clonotype was recorded a few times. The chain has TRBV6-6 and TRBJ1-2, with 10 positions matching TRBD1. This CDR3 region has 14 residues. V shed 7 bases and J 5 bases; nucleotides not matched to a gene: 7. The germline V gene has CDR1 MNHNY and CDR2 SVGAGI (reference sequence). CDR3 sequence reads: CASTELGQGYGYTF. The DNA of the CDR3 is TGTGCCAGCACCGAACTGGGACAGGGGTATGGCTACACCTTC.

This clonotype occurred many times. This chain uses TRBV19 with TRBJ2-2, with no clear D. The CDR3 covers 14 residues. Germline V gene lookup returns CDR1 LNHDA and CDR2 SQIVND (reference sequence). V shed 5 bases and J shed 4 bases, with 11 bases lying between them. CDR3 region: CASSPSTVTGELFF. The CDR3 nucleotides read TGTGCCAGTAGTCCCTCGACCGTCACCGGGGAGCTGTTTTTT.

The chain has TRBV3-1 and TRBJ2-1, with 10 bases aligning to TRBD1. V shed 0 bases and J 9 bases; nucleotides not matched to a gene: 5. Germline loops: CDR1 LGHDT, CDR2 YNNKEL (reference sequence). The CDR3 covers 15 residues. The CDR3 here is CASSQEGTGVSEQFF. Written as DNA, the CDR3 is TGTGCCAGCAGCCAAGAAGGGACAGGGGTGAGTGAGCAGTTCTTC.

This clonotype has a count of ten or more. The chain is built from TRBV30 and TRBJ2-1; 10 bases match TRBD2. V lost 4 bases, J lost 0 bases, and 3 bases stayed unmatched. Per germline, CDR1 GTSNPN and CDR2 SVGIG (reference sequence). CDR3 length: 15 amino acids. In DNA, the CDR3 is TGTGCCTGGATGACTAGCGGGCTCTCCTACAATGAGCAGTTCTTC. Translating gives CAWMTSGLSYNEQFF.

This clonotype was observed a handful of times. The chain couples TRBV6-5 to TRBJ1-5; 8 bases agree with TRBD1. The germline V gene has CDR1 MNHEY and CDR2 SVGAGI. V lost 6 bases, J lost 6 bases, and 7 bases stayed unmatched. The CDR3 contains 14 residues. CDR3 in amino acids: CASRGTGLSQPQHF. CDR3 coding DNA: TGTGCCAGCAGGGGGACAGGTCTGAGTCAGCCCCAGCATTTT.

This clonotype appeared many times. The chain combines TRBV30 with TRBJ1-6; D gene unclear. The CDR3 loop spans 17 amino acids. Germline lookup yields CDR1 GTSNPN and CDR2 SVGIG (reference sequence). Trimming took 7 bases from V and 7 from J, leaving 26 bases between them. The CDR3 nucleotides are TGTGCCTCCCCGCCGATTCTTCCGAAGGCAAAAAATTCACCCCTCCACTTT. Amino acids: CASPPILPKAKNSPLHF.

V is TRBV27 and J is TRBJ2-5; D gene unclear. Between the trimmed V and J ends, which lost 8 bases and 0 bases, there was a span of 7 bases. This CDR3 is built from 12 residues. The germline V gene encodes CDR1 MNHEY and CDR2 SMNVEV (reference sequence). CDR3 nucleotide sequence: TGTGCCAGCCCTGCGGACCAAGAGACCCAGTACTTC. It specifies CASPADQETQYF.

Here the CDR3 reads CSALAAGQETQYF. CDR3 DNA sequence: TGCAGTGCGCTGGCCGCTGGCCAAGAGACCCAGTACTTC. The J gene is TRBJ2-5, the V gene TRBV20-1; D is uncertain. V dropped 6 bases and J dropped 1 base, with 12 bases sitting between them. CDR3 length: 13 amino acids. The germline gives CDR1 DFQATT, CDR2 SNEGSKA (reference sequence).

This clonotype was seen only a few times. The V call is TRBV6-2 or TRBV6-3, the J call TRBJ1-6, with D possibly matching TRBD1 (5 bases). Trimming stripped 0 bases from V and 10 bases from J, with 16 bases between. CDR1 MNHEY and CDR2 SVGEGT come from the germline V gene. The CDR3 is 16 residues long. The CDR3 coding sequence is TGTGCCAGCAGTTACTCGCTCGAAAGGGGCACATCACCCCTCCACTTT. Its translation: CASSYSLERGTSPLHF.

The chain recombines TRBV12-5 with TRBJ2-5; D is unresolved. This CDR3 region has 11 residues. With 2 bases removed from V and 4 bases from J, the gap between germline ends came to 2 bases. In germline, CDR1 is LGHNT, CDR2 FRNRAP. The CDR3 spells CASGLSETQYF. The CDR3, as DNA: TGTGCTAGTGGTTTGTCAGAGACCCAGTACTTC.

This clonotype was counted ten times or more. The chain couples TRBV20-1 to TRBJ2-1; D remains ambiguous. This CDR3 has 12 amino acids. Germline V gene lookup returns CDR1 DFQATT and CDR2 SNEGSKA (reference sequence). Trimming left V 4 bases short and J 7 bases short, with 11 bases between. The CDR3 region is CSATTQGNEQFF. The CDR3 DNA follows: TGCAGTGCTACCACACAAGGGAATGAGCAGTTCTTC.

This clonotype has a handful of counts. This chain links TRBV7-6 with TRBJ1-5; D gene uncertain. Germline V CDR1 and CDR2: SGHVS, FNYEAQ. The CDR3 runs to 15 residues. Trimming removed 2 bases at V and 3 bases at J, with 11 bases between. The CDR3 spells CASSLNGIANQPQHF. The CDR3 region has the DNA TGTGCCAGCAGCTTAAATGGGATCGCCAATCAGCCCCAGCATTTT.